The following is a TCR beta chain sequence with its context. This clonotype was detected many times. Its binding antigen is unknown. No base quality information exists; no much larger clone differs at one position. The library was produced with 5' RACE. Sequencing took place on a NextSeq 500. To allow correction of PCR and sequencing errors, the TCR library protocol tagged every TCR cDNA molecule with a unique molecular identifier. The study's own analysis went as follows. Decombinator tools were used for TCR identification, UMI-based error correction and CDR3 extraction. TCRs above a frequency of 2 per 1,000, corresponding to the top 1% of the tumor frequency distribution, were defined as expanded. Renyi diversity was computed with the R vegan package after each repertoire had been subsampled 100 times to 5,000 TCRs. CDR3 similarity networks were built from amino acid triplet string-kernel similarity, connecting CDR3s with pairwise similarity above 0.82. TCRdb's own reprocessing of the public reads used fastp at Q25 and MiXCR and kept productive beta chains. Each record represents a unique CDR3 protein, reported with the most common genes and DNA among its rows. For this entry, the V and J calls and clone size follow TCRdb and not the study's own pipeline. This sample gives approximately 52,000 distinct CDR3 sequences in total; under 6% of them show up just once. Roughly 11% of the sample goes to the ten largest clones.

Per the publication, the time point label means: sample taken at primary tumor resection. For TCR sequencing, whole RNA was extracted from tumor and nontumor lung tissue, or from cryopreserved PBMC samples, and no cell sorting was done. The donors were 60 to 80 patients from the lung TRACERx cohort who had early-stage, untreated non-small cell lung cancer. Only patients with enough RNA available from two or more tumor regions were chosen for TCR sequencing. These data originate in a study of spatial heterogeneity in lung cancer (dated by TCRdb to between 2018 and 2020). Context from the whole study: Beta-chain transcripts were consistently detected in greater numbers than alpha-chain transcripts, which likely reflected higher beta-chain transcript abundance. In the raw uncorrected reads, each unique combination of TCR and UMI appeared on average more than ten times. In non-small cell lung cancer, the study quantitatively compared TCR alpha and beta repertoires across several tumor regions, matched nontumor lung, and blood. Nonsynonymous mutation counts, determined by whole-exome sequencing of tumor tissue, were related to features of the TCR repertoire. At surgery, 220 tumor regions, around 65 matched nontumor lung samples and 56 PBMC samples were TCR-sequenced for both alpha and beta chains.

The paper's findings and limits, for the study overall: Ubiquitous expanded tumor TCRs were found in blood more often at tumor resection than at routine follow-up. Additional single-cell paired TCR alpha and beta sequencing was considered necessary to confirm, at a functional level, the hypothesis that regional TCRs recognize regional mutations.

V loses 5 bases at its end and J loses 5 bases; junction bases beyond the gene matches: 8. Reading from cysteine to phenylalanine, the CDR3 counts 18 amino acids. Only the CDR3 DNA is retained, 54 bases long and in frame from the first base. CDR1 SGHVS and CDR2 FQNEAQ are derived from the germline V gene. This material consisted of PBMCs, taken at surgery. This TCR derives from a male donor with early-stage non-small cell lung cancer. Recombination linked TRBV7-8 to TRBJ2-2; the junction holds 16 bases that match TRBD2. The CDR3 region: CASSQGLAGGPWTGELFF. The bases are TGTGCCAGCAGCCAGGGACTAGCGGGAGGGCCGTGGACCGGGGAGCTGTTTTTT.